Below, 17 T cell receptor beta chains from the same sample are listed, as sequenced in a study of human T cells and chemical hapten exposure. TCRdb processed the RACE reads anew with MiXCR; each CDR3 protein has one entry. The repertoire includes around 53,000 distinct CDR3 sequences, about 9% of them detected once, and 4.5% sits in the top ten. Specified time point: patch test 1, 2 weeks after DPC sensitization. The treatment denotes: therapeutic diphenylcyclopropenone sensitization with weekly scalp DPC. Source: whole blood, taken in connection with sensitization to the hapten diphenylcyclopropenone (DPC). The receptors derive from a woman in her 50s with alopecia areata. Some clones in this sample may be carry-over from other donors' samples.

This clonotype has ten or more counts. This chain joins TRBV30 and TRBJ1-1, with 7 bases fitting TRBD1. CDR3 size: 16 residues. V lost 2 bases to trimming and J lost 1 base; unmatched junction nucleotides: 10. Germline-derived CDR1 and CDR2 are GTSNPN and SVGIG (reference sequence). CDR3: CAWSPFNGQENTEAFF. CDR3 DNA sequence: TGTGCCTGGAGTCCCTTTAACGGACAGGAGAACACTGAAGCTTTCTTT.

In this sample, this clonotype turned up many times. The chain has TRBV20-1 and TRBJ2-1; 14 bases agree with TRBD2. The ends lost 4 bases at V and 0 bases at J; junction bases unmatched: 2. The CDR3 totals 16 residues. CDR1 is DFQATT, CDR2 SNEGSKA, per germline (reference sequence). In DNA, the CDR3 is TGCAGTGCTACCGGGACTAGCGGGAGCTCCTACAATGAGCAGTTCTTC. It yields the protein CSATGTSGSSYNEQFF.

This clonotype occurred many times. CDR3 sequence: CASSGRENTEAFF. Written as DNA, the CDR3 is TGTGCCAGCAGTGGGCGGGAGAACACTGAAGCTTTCTTT. The rearrangement links TRBV2 to TRBJ1-1, with no clear D. The germline CDR1 and CDR2 sequences are SNHLY and FYNNEI. This CDR3 contains 13 residues. Trimming shortened V by 4 bases and J by 1 base, and 7 bases separated the two germline ends.

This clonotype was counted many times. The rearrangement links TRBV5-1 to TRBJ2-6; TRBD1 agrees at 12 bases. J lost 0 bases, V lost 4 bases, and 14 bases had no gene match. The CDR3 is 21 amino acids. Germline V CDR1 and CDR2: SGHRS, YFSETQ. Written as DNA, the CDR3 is TGCGCCAGCAGCCCCGGGACAGGGGGCGCTTGGGCCCACTCTGGGGCCAACGTCCTGACTTTC. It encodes CASSPGTGGAWAHSGANVLTF.

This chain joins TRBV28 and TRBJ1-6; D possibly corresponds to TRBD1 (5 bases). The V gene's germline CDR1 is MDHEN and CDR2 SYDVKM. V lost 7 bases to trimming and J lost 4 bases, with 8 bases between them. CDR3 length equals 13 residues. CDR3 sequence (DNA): TGTGCCAGCAAGGGGCCTTATAATTCACCCCTCCACTTT. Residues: CASKGPYNSPLHF. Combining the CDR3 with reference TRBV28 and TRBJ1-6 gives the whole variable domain DVKVTQSSRYLVKRTGEKVFLECVQDMDHENMFWYRQDPGLGLRLIYFSYDVKMKEKGDIPEGYSVSREKKERFSLILESASTNQTSMYLCASKGPYNSPLHFGNGTRLTVT.

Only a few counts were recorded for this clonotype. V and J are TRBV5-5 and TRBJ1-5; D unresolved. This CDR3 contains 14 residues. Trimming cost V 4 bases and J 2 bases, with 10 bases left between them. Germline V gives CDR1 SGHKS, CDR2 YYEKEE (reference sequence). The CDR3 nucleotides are TGTGCCAGCAGCCGTGGTGCGGGCAATCAGCCCCAGCATTTT. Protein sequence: CASSRGAGNQPQHF.

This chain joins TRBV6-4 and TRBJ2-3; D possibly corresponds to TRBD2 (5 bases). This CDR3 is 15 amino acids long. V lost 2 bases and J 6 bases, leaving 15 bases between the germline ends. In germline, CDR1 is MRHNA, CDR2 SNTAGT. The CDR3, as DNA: TGTGCCAGCAGTGACGTCCCTAGCCCGAGGGATACGCAGTATTTT. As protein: CASSDVPSPRDTQYF.

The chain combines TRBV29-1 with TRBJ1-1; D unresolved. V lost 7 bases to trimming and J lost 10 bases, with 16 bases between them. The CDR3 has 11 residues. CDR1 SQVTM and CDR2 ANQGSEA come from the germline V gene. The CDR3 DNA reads TGCAGCGCTGGGGAGAGGTTAGGAGCTTTCTTT. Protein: CSAGERLGAFF.

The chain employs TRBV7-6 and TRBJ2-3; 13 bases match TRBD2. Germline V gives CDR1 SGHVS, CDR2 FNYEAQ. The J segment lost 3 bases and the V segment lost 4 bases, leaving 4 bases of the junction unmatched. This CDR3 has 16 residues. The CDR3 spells CASSSGLAGLTDTQYF. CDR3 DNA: TGTGCCAGCAGCTCGGGACTAGCGGGACTAACAGATACGCAGTATTTT.

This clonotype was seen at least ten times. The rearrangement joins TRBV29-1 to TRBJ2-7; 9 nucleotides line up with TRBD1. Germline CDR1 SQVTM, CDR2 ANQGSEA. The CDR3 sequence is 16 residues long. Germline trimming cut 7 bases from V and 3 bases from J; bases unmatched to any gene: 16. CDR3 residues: CSARDRDHYTRYEQYF. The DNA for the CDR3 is TGCAGCGCTAGGGACAGGGACCATTATACCCGCTACGAGCAGTACTTC.

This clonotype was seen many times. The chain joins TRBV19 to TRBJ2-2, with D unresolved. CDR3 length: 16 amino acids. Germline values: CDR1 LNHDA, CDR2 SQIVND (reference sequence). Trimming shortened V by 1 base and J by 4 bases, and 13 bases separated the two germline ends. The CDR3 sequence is CASSIAILTPTGELFF. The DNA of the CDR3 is TGTGCCAGTAGTATAGCTATCCTGACACCCACCGGGGAGCTGTTTTTT.

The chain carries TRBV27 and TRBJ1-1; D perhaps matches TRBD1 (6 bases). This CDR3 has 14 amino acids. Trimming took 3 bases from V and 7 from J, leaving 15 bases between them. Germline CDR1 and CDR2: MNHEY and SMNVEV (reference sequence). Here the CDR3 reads CASSFRGGTFEAFF. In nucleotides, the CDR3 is TGTGCCAGCAGTTTCAGGGGTGGGACATTTGAAGCTTTCTTT.

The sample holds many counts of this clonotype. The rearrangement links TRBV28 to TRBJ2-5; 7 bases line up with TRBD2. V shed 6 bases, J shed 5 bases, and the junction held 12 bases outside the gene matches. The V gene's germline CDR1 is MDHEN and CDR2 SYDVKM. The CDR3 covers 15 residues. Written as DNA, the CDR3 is TGTGCCAGCAGCATGGCTAGCGGCCGGCGTGAGACCCAGTACTTC. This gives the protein CASSMASGRRETQYF.

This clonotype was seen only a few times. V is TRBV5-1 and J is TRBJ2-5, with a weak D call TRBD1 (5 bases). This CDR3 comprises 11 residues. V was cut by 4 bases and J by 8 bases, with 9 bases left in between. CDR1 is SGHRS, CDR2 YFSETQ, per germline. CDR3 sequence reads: CASSTDSTQYF. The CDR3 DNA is TGCGCCAGCAGCACTGACAGCACCCAGTACTTC.

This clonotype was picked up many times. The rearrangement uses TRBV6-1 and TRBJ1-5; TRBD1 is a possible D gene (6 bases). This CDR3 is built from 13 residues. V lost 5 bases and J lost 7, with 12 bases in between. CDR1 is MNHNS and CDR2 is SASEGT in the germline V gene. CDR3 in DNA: TGTGCCAGCAGTTACAGGGCCGTACAGCCCCAGCATTTT. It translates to CASSYRAVQPQHF.

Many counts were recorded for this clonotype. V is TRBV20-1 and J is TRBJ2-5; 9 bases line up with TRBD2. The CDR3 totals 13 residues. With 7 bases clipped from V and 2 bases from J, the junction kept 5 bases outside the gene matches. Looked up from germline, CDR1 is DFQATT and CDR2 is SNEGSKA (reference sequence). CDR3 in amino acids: CSGRSGRQETQYF. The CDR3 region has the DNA TGCAGTGGACGTAGCGGGAGACAAGAGACCCAGTACTTC.

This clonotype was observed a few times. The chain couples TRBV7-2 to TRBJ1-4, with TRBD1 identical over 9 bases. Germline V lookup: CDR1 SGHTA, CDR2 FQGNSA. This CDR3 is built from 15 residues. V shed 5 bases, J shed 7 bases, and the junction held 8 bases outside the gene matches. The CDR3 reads CASSPQQGASEKLFF. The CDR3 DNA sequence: TGTGCCAGCAGCCCCCAACAGGGGGCTAGTGAAAAACTGTTTTTT.